These 19 T cell receptor beta chains share one sample of origin, sequenced in a study of blood T cells in healthy people across ages. Using a J-beta primer mix together with a sample-barcoded 5' primer, a second PCR was run for roughly 6 to 12 cycles. TCRdb re-analysed the 5' RACE reads in MiXCR, keeping a single row per CDR3 protein. Of about 930,000 distinct CDR3 sequences listed, approximately 32% are singletons. This sample was also put to use in a study of T cells of mothers and their children.

Sequences were obtained from blood. These receptors came from a woman in her forties in good health.

A word on this clonotype: This could be a read error, since a much larger clone is one nucleotide away. The rearrangement links TRBV9 to TRBJ2-7; 9 bases map to TRBD2. Germline V lookup: CDR1 SGDLS, CDR2 YYNGEE. V lost 4 bases, J lost 3 bases, and 2 bases stayed unmatched. The CDR3 consists of 13 residues. The CDR3 sequence: CASSIAGDYEQYF. The CDR3 DNA sequence: TGTGCCAGCAGCATAGCGGGGGACTACGAGCAGTACTTC.

With respect to this clonotype: A single base separates this from a much larger clone, so it may be a read error. The rearrangement links TRBV5-1 to TRBJ2-1, with D unresolved. Germline lookup yields CDR1 SGHRS and CDR2 YFSETQ. V was clipped by 2 bases and J by 10 bases, with 10 bases between them. The CDR3 consists of 12 residues. CDR3 sequence: CASSFQSDEQFF. CDR3 nucleotide sequence: TGCGCCAGCAGCTTTCAATCGGACGAGCAGTTCTTC. Full variable domain (remainder filled in from reference TRBV5-1 and TRBJ2-1): KAGVTQTPRYLIKTRGQQVTLSCSPISGHRSVSWYQQTPGQGLQFLFEYFSETQRNKGNFPGRFSGRQFSNSRSEMNVSTLELGDSALYLCASSFQSDEQFFGPGTRLTVL.

This clonotype was counted a single time. The chain carries TRBV24-1 and TRBJ2-1; perhaps TRBD1 as D (6 bases). The CDR3 runs to 11 residues. Germline loops: CDR1 KGHDR, CDR2 SFDVKD. Trimming removed 9 bases at V and 6 bases at J, with 8 bases between. The CDR3 DNA reads as TGTGCCACCGGGGACACCAATGAGCAGTTCTTC. It encodes CATGDTNEQFF.

This clonotype was picked up many times. The CDR3 DNA sequence: TGTGCCAGCACTCGATCGGACTCTGGGGCCAACGTCCTGACTTTC. Translation gives CASTRSDSGANVLTF. V gene TRBV7-3 combines with J gene TRBJ2-6; unclear D gene. The V gene's germline CDR1 is SGHTA and CDR2 FQGTGA. With 7 bases removed from V and 0 bases from J, the gap between germline ends came to 10 bases. This CDR3 contains 15 residues.

The chain combines TRBV7-3 with TRBJ2-1; D tentatively fits TRBD1 or TRBD2 (7 bases each). The CDR3 is made up of 15 amino acids. V was clipped by 1 base and J by 7 bases, with 14 bases between them. Per germline, CDR1 SGHTA and CDR2 FQGTGA. This CDR3 reads CASSLIRGGGNEQFF. CDR3 DNA: TGTGCCAGCAGCTTAATCAGGGGGGGCGGGAATGAGCAGTTCTTC.

This chain joins TRBV4-1 and TRBJ2-1; D might be TRBD1 or TRBD2, each matching 7 bases. The CDR3 loop spans 17 amino acids. Per the germline V gene, CDR1 is MGHRA and CDR2 is YSYEKL. V dropped 2 bases and J dropped 7 bases, with 21 bases sitting between them. In nucleotides, the CDR3 is TGCGCCAGCAGCCAACCCAGGGGGGGGCAGGAGAGGAATGAGCAGTTCTTC. Protein: CASSQPRGGQERNEQFF.

This clonotype was counted ten times or more. This chain connects TRBV4-3 to TRBJ1-6; D call uncertain. Germline V gene sequence: CDR1 LGHNA, CDR2 YSLEER. V lost 0 bases, J lost 6 bases, and 9 bases lay in between. The CDR3 is made up of 15 amino acids. This CDR3 reads CASSQDSLRNSPLHF. The CDR3 DNA sequence: TGCGCCAGCAGCCAAGACAGTCTCCGTAATTCACCCCTCCACTTT.

In this sample, this clonotype turned up many times. The chain has TRBV7-9 and TRBJ1-2; no clear D gene. CDR1 is SEHNR and CDR2 is FQNEAQ in the germline V gene (reference sequence). The CDR3 totals 13 residues. V gave up 7 bases and J gave up 4 bases, with 13 bases separating them. The DNA for the CDR3 is TGTGCCAGCACCCTTGAGGAGTTCTATGGCTACACCTTC. Encoded protein: CASTLEEFYGYTF. The full variable domain, with the rest looked up from reference TRBV7-9 and TRBJ1-2, is DTGVSQNPRHKITKRGQNVTFRCDPISEHNRLYWYRQTLGQGPEFLTYFQNEAQLEKSRLLSDRFSAERPKGSFSTLEIQRTEQGDSAMYLCASTLEEFYGYTFGSGTRLTVV.

The J gene is TRBJ2-7, the V gene TRBV14; 7 nucleotides align to TRBD1. Germline trimming cut 4 bases from V and 5 bases from J; bases unmatched to any gene: 8. Germline lookup yields CDR1 SGHDN and CDR2 FVKESK. The CDR3 is made up of 14 amino acids. In DNA, the CDR3 is TGTGCCAGCAGCCCGGGACAGTTAACGCACGAGCAGTACTTC. It yields the protein CASSPGQLTHEQYF.

The table lists this clonotype with a few counts. V is TRBV2 and J is TRBJ2-5; perhaps TRBD1 as D (5 bases). The germline CDR1 and CDR2 sequences are SNHLY and FYNNEI. The germline V and J ends were trimmed by 2 bases and 0 bases, with 7 bases remaining between them. The CDR3 consists of 14 residues. The CDR3 protein is CASSEIGDQETQYF. The CDR3 nucleotides are TGTGCCAGCAGTGAAATAGGGGACCAAGAGACCCAGTACTTC.

This sequence joins TRBV29-1 and TRBJ1-1; 10 nucleotides agree with TRBD1. The V gene end was trimmed by 6 bases and the J gene end by 5 bases; junction bases not matched to a gene: 6. From germline, CDR1 is SQVTM and CDR2 ANQGSEA. This CDR3 contains 13 residues. CDR3 in amino acids: CSVLGQGFTEAFF. As DNA, the CDR3 is TGCAGCGTCCTGGGACAGGGGTTTACTGAAGCTTTCTTT. Using reference TRBV29-1 and TRBJ1-1 for the parts outside the CDR3, the full variable domain is SAVISQKPSRDICQRGTSLTIQCQVDSQVTMMFWYRQQPGQSLTLIATANQGSEATYESGFVIDKFPISRPNLTFSTLTVSNMSPEDSSIYLCSVLGQGFTEAFFGQGTRLTVV.

There are a few counts of this clonotype. The chain uses TRBV12-3 or TRBV12-4 and TRBJ1-1; TRBD1 is a possible D gene (6 bases). The CDR3 contains 17 residues. The V gene lost 2 bases and the J gene lost 4 bases, with 20 bases spanning the gap. The CDR3 bases are TGTGCCAGCAGTTTACCATTTTCCAGGGGAGAGGGCACTGAAGCTTTCTTT. Translating it yields CASSLPFSRGEGTEAFF.

Note on this clonotype: The junction departs from the called germline gene at one end, perhaps through a read error. The V call is TRBV27, the J call TRBJ2-7; D is possibly TRBD1 (6 bases). CDR3 length equals 15 residues. Germline values: CDR1 MNHEY, CDR2 SMNVEV (reference sequence). The CDR3, as DNA: TGTGCCGGCAGTTTTGGTCAGGGGAGCTCCTACGAGCAGTACTTC. Amino acids: CAGSFGQGSSYEQYF.

This clonotype was seen only a few times. The rearrangement links TRBV28 to TRBJ1-2, with D perhaps matching TRBD1 (5 bases). Trimming pared 6 bases from V and 4 bases from J, leaving 9 bases between. Germline lookup yields CDR1 MDHEN and CDR2 SYDVKM. The CDR3 sequence is 12 residues long. CDR3 protein: CASRGHSYGYTF. CDR3 bases: TGTGCCAGCAGGGGGCACAGCTATGGCTACACCTTC.

The chain combines TRBV4-1 with TRBJ1-2, with TRBD1 matching over 7 bases. Germline trimming cut 3 bases from V and 6 bases from J; bases unmatched to any gene: 10. CDR3 length equals 15 residues. Germline V CDR1 and CDR2: MGHRA, YSYEKL. DNA of the CDR3: TGCGCCAGCAGCCAGCAGCCCGGGACAGATGATGGCTACACCTTC. Amino acids: CASSQQPGTDDGYTF.

The chain combines TRBV28 with TRBJ1-1; D is uncertain. Germline V gene sequence: CDR1 MDHEN, CDR2 SYDVKM. CDR3 size: 15 residues. V was clipped by 1 base and J by 1 base, with 10 bases between them. The DNA of the CDR3 is TGTGCCAGCAGTTTATCCTCAAGCAGGAACACTGAAGCTTTCTTT. Translating gives CASSLSSSRNTEAFF.

The chain combines TRBV5-1 with TRBJ2-4; D remains unclear. V shed 4 bases and J shed 8 bases, with 10 bases lying between them. The CDR3 is 12 amino acids. In germline, CDR1 is SGHRS, CDR2 YFSETQ. The CDR3 region is CASSAEVDIQYF. CDR3 nucleotide sequence: TGCGCCAGCAGCGCCGAGGTCGACATTCAGTACTTC. Supplemented by reference TRBV5-1 and TRBJ2-4, the full variable domain reads KAGVTQTPRYLIKTRGQQVTLSCSPISGHRSVSWYQQTPGQGLQFLFEYFSETQRNKGNFPGRFSGRQFSNSRSEMNVSTLELGDSALYLCASSAEVDIQYFGAGTRLSVL.

The rearrangement joins TRBV7-2 to TRBJ1-5; possible D gene TRBD1, 5 bases. The germline V gene encodes CDR1 SGHTA and CDR2 FQGNSA. This CDR3 spans 14 amino acids. V lost 5 bases, J lost 0 bases, and 8 bases lay in between. In DNA, the CDR3 is TGTGCCAGCAGCACAGGACTTAGCAATCAGCCCCAGCATTTT. As protein: CASSTGLSNQPQHF.

This clonotype was counted a few times. The V gene is TRBV7-2, the J gene TRBJ1-6; TRBD1 matches at 9 bases. The germline V gene has CDR1 SGHTA and CDR2 FQGNSA. V dropped 6 bases and J dropped 6; count of bases not matched to a gene: 6. CDR3 length equals 15 residues. The CDR3 nucleotides are TGTGCCAGCAGGTTACAGGGGGCGTCTAATTCACCCCTCCACTTT. It specifies CASRLQGASNSPLHF.